This TCR beta chain came from a study of shared clonotypes between healthy human individuals. Study results and limitations: A generally larger estimated richness was seen in naive subsets than in memory subsets.

Deletions cut 3 bases from V and 1 base from J, with 18 bases between. The CDR3 totals 17 residues. Germline V lookup: CDR1 SGHTA, CDR2 FQGNSA. Deep-level running was used for the assay. Evenly divided among several immunoSEQ plates was the genomic DNA of each subset. The assay was immunoSEQ multiplex PCR, and TCRdb's table has in-frame clones only and misses some. Among over 850,000 clones, approximately 80% were seen once, and the ten largest hold around 0.47%. About this clone: Its matching antigen is unknown.

Sequencing used memory CD4+ T cells from PBMCs. Subset of the sample: CD45RA-negative fraction. The clonotype comes from a young man in good health. Some clones in this sample may be carry-over from other donors' samples. V usage is TRBV7-2 and J usage is TRBJ1-1; D perhaps matches TRBD1 (5 bases). The CDR3 reads CASSLRLTAAQNTEAFF. In DNA, the CDR3 is TGTGCCAGCAGCTTGAGGCTGACAGCGGCGCAGAACACTGAAGCTTTCTTT.